This TCR beta chain was retrieved from a study of blood T cell repertoires in COVID-19 (dated by TCRdb to the early 2020s). Regarding the research as a whole: Collaborator samples came from the United States, Italy and Spain and covered acute and convalescent phases of COVID-19. The repertoires were released in a freely available public database meant as a resource for research on the immune response to SARS-CoV-2. A de-identified subject ID, COVID-19 status, age in years and sex were almost always included in the sample metadata. The dataset comprised deeply sampled blood TCRbeta repertoires from subjects exposed to, actively infected with, or recovered from COVID-19. The material from the prospective study consisted of cDNA or gDNA derived from T cells, B-cell-depleted T cells, or PBMCs. Where available, HLA class I and class II types were taken from metadata supplied by the sample provider and were not determined by assay-based typing. The samples were drawn from the first 160 participants of the ongoing ImmuneRACE study and from 1,254 subjects provided by 6 global collaborators. Here is what the overall study found, with its caveats: Clinical and demographic metadata were provided uncurated, with the amount varying by source and participant.

As concerns this clone: It has no known antigen specificity. The sample holds no much larger clone one base away, and base qualities are not on file.

Collaborating institutions collected whole blood in K2EDTA tubes following their own protocols. Collaborator samples were shipped for TCRbeta analysis as frozen whole blood, isolated PBMCs, or DNA extracted from either sample type. V lost 6 bases and J lost 10 bases, and the count of bases not matched to a germline gene is 10. The CDR3 holds 15 amino acids from the cysteine to the phenylalanine. Only the CDR3 DNA stays, 45 bases, in frame from base 1. CDR1 MRHNA and CDR2 SNTAGT were looked up in the germline V gene. The immunoSEQ Assay, a bias-controlled multiplex PCR, was used to amplify TCRbeta CDR3 regions from genomic DNA. Per the source publication's procedure: Within the assay, amplification of reference gene primers was used to estimate how many nucleated cells each sample contained. To quantify the absolute abundance of each unique TCRbeta CDR3 rearrangement, sequence reads were collapsed and filtered. For each sample, productive Simpson clonality was calculated as the square root of Simpson's diversity index across productive rearrangements. TCRdb stores this immuneACCESS table with in-frame sequences only. Part of the clones is absent; in the studies checked, under half of the shortfall reflects unresolved V genes, and no reason is known for the rest. The V and J calls and the clone size are those of that table, but D and trimming were determined from the DNA. This sample is represented by about 160,000 clones; 60% to 85% of them were singletons. The ten largest clonotypes hold around 2.7% of the sample.

The sequence derives from a man aged 70-80 years with acute or convalescent COVID-19. The specimen was peripheral blood. The rearrangement joined TRBV6-4 to TRBJ1-6; TRBD1 lines up with 9 middle nucleotides. At the DNA level, the sequence is TGTGCCAGCAGCGCACGGACAGGGGCAGAATCACCCCTCCACTTT. Its protein reads: CASSARTGAESPLHF.